This T cell receptor (beta chain) was sequenced in a study of shared T cell receptors in the human thymus. TCRdb's table, derived via immunoSEQ multiplex PCR, lists solely in-frame clones and lacks some. The table includes about 710,000 clones, about 87% detected once. A few counts support this clone. The length of the CDR3 is 18 residues. Per germline, CDR1 MGHRA and CDR2 YSYEKL. The V and J ends lost 0 bases and 2 bases, in that order; junction bases with no gene match: 9. This sample was shared with a second study, whose subject was human thymus T cells.

This chain uses TRBV4-1 with TRBJ1-3; 8 bases align to TRBD1. What was sequenced was thymocytes. This clonotype was obtained from a boy under two years old with a congenital heart defect. CDR3 sequence reads: CASSQDAQAGGPGNTIYF. As DNA, the CDR3 is TGCGCCAGCAGCCAAGATGCCCAGGCAGGGGGCCCTGGAAACACCATATATTTT.